These 27 T cell receptor beta chains share one sample of origin, sequenced in a study of long-term antiretroviral therapy in people with HIV. An immunoSEQ assay, version v3.0, was performed at survey level. Libraries were prepared by immunoSEQ multiplex PCR; TCRdb keeps only in-frame clonotypes and omits some of them. The table has about 25,000 clones, over 70% seen once. Sequencing used unsorted PBMCs, obtained just over 4.2 years after starting antiretroviral therapy. Source of these receptors: a man aged 25 to 40 with HIV.

The chain is built from TRBV29-1 and TRBJ2-7, with TRBD1 matching 9 bases. Germline-derived CDR1 and CDR2 are SQVTM and ANQGSEA. The CDR3 sequence is 13 residues long. With 4 bases clipped from V and 4 bases from J, the junction kept 5 bases outside the gene matches. This CDR3 is CSVGDRERYEQYF. CDR3 coding DNA: TGCAGCGTTGGGGACAGGGAACGTTACGAGCAGTACTTC.

The chain uses TRBV30 and TRBJ2-3; 7 bases are shared with TRBD2. There are 15 residues in the CDR3. Germline CDR1 is GTSNPN and CDR2 is SVGIG (reference sequence). The trim removed 2 bases at V and 6 bases at J, leaving 11 bases unmatched. The DNA for the CDR3 is TGTGCCTGGAGTCTCGGAGGTGGGAGGGTCGATACGCAGTATTTT. It encodes CAWSLGGGRVDTQYF.

The chain couples TRBV30 to TRBJ2-7; D is unclear. The CDR3 covers 10 residues. Deletions cut 1 base from V and 4 bases from J, with 2 bases between. CDR1 GTSNPN and CDR2 SVGIG come from the germline V gene (reference sequence). In DNA, the CDR3 is TGTGCCTGGAGTGATTACGAGCAGTACTTC. Encoded protein: CAWSDYEQYF.

Relative to its sample, this clone is medium-sized. CDR3 loop: CASSSRGENYEQYF. The CDR3 nucleotides read TGTGCCAGCAGCAGCAGAGGGGAGAACTACGAGCAGTACTTC. The chain links TRBV7-8 to TRBJ2-7; tentatively, D is TRBD1 or TRBD2 (5 bases each). V lost 5 bases and J lost 3, with 14 bases in between. In germline, CDR1 is SGHVS, CDR2 FQNEAQ. The CDR3 is 14 residues long.

The rearrangement uses TRBV7-9 and TRBJ1-5, with D unresolved. Trimming stripped 3 bases from V and 4 bases from J, with 4 bases between. Germline assignment: CDR1 SEHNR and CDR2 FQNEAQ (reference sequence). CDR3 length: 12 residues. This chain's CDR3 is CASSFVNQPQHF. The CDR3 DNA follows: TGTGCCAGCAGCTTCGTAAATCAGCCCCAGCATTTT.

This rearrangement joins TRBV7-9 to TRBJ1-2; D remains ambiguous. Germline lookup yields CDR1 SEHNR and CDR2 FQNEAQ (reference sequence). There are 14 residues in the CDR3. Trimming stripped 5 bases from V and 6 bases from J, with 16 bases between. CDR3 nucleotides: TGTGCCAGCAGCCCACGACACGTCGTGAATGGCTACACCTTC. It codes for CASSPRHVVNGYTF. Full variable domain (missing parts from reference TRBV7-9 and TRBJ1-2): DTGVSQNPRHKITKRGQNVTFRCDPISEHNRLYWYRQTLGQGPEFLTYFQNEAQLEKSRLLSDRFSAERPKGSFSTLEIQRTEQGDSAMYLCASSPRHVVNGYTFGSGTRLTVV.

This chain uses TRBV4-1 with TRBJ1-1, with D unclear. Germline V gene sequence: CDR1 MGHRA, CDR2 YSYEKL. This CDR3 comprises 13 residues. The ends were cut back, 3 bases at V and 2 bases at J, with 7 bases in the middle. CDR3 sequence (DNA): TGCGCCAGCAGCCAGGTTAGAAACACTGAAGCTTTCTTT. It codes for CASSQVRNTEAFF.

This chain connects TRBV11-2 to TRBJ2-3; D is perhaps TRBD2 (6 bases). The germline V gene has CDR1 SGHAT and CDR2 FQNNGV. Trimming stripped 4 bases from V and 4 bases from J, with 15 bases between. The CDR3 length is 15 residues. Here the CDR3 DNA reads TGTGCCAGCAGCTCCTACCGGGGGAAGGCAGATACGCAGTATTTT. It codes for CASSSYRGKADTQYF.

This clone was picked up one time. The chain carries TRBV7-9 and TRBJ1-5; D is possibly TRBD1 (5 bases). V was trimmed by 6 bases and J by 4 bases, leaving 7 bases between them. The germline gives CDR1 SEHNR, CDR2 FQNEAQ (reference sequence). The CDR3 totals 12 residues. CDR3 coding DNA: TGTGCCAGCAGTAGACAGAATCAGCCCCAGCATTTT. Its translation is CASSRQNQPQHF.

J is TRBJ2-4 and V is TRBV19, with D possibly matching TRBD2 (7 bases). V lost 9 bases and J lost 0, with 24 bases in between. The CDR3 loop spans 18 amino acids. Per germline, CDR1 LNHDA and CDR2 SQIVND (reference sequence). This CDR3 is CASESGEGTPLAKNIQYF. In DNA, the CDR3 is TGTGCCAGCGAGAGCGGGGAGGGGACACCTTTAGCCAAAAACATTCAGTACTTC.

This chain uses TRBV7-2 with TRBJ2-7; D assignment may be TRBD1 or TRBD2 (5 bases each). The ends were cut back, 5 bases at V and 1 base at J, with 15 bases in the middle. The CDR3 extends over 15 amino acids. The germline CDR1 and CDR2 sequences are SGHTA and FQGNSA. CDR3 sequence reads: CASSLPLGASYEQYF. DNA for the CDR3: TGTGCCAGCAGCCTACCCCTCGGGGCTTCCTACGAGCAGTACTTC.

The chain uses TRBV13 and TRBJ2-7; D unresolved. Trimming left V 0 bases short and J 1 base short, with 16 bases between. This CDR3 has 17 residues. The germline CDR1 and CDR2 sequences are PRHDT and FYEKMQ (reference sequence). The CDR3 nucleotides are TGTGCCAGCAGCTTAGGAAGAGCCAGGCCCTCATCCTACGAGCAGTACTTC. This codes for CASSLGRARPSSYEQYF.

The chain links TRBV27 to TRBJ1-2, with TRBD1 identical over 9 bases. The CDR3 contains 16 residues. J gave up 6 bases and V 4 bases, and 12 bases lay outside the gene matches. From germline, CDR1 is MNHEY and CDR2 SMNVEV (reference sequence). CDR3 loop: CASSSSDRGIPHGYTF. The CDR3 DNA sequence: TGTGCCAGCAGTTCGTCAGACAGGGGGATCCCTCATGGCTACACCTTC.

The rearrangement uses TRBV11-1 and TRBJ2-3, with 9 nucleotides matching TRBD2. V dropped 3 bases and J dropped 2; count of bases not matched to a gene: 6. CDR3 size: 16 residues. CDR1 and CDR2 (germline): SGHAT, FQDESV (reference sequence). This CDR3 is CASSLDSGSVTDTQYF. CDR3 sequence (DNA): TGTGCCAGCAGCTTGGATAGCGGGAGTGTCACAGATACGCAGTATTTT.

This chain links TRBV15 with TRBJ2-2; the D gene is possibly TRBD2 (6 bases). The ends were cut back, 0 bases at V and 4 bases at J, with 9 bases in the middle. The CDR3 extends over 15 amino acids. Germline V lookup: CDR1 LNHNV, CDR2 YYDKDF (reference sequence). As DNA, the CDR3 is TGTGCCACCAGCAGAGATAGCGGCCTCACCGGGGAGCTGTTTTTT. The encoded protein is CATSRDSGLTGELFF.

This clone was seen a few times. The chain recombines TRBV15 with TRBJ1-4; the D gene is possibly TRBD1 (6 bases). CDR3 length equals 15 residues. Germline CDR1 and CDR2: LNHNV and YYDKDF (reference sequence). V lost 1 base to trimming and J lost 4 bases, with 10 bases between them. CDR3 sequence reads: CATSRATGINEKLFF. The CDR3 coding sequence is TGTGCCACCAGCAGAGCAACAGGGATTAATGAAAAACTGTTTTTT.

The CDR3 sequence is CASSQDRIVGQNEKLFF. CDR3 sequence (DNA): TGCGCCAGCAGCCAAGATAGGATAGTCGGGCAGAATGAAAAACTGTTTTTT. The chain is built from TRBV4-3 and TRBJ1-4; unclear D gene. V lost 0 bases, J lost 5 bases, and 16 bases lay in between. There are 17 residues in the CDR3. CDR1 is LGHNA, CDR2 YSLEER, per germline.

The chain is built from TRBV11-2 and TRBJ1-1; D not resolved. The length of the CDR3 is 10 residues. The germline V gene has CDR1 SGHAT and CDR2 FQNNGV. V gave up 10 bases and J gave up 5 bases, with 8 bases separating them. DNA for the CDR3: TGTGCCACCGGGGAAACTGAAGCTTTCTTT. This sequence encodes CATGETEAFF.

The chain is built from TRBV4-1 and TRBJ2-3, with TRBD2 matching over 8 bases. CDR3 length: 15 amino acids. The germline V gene has CDR1 MGHRA and CDR2 YSYEKL. Trimming cost V 1 base and J 4 bases; bases outside gene matches: 4. As DNA, the CDR3 is TGCGCCAGCAGCCAAGCCGGGGGGGCCTCAGATACGCAGTATTTT. Protein sequence: CASSQAGGASDTQYF.

This chain uses TRBV18 with TRBJ1-5; D perhaps matches TRBD1 (5 bases). Germline-derived CDR1 and CDR2 are KGHSH and LQKENI. V was cut by 2 bases and J by 5 bases, with 13 bases left in between. The CDR3 runs to 15 residues. CDR3 in DNA: TGTGCCAGCTCACCAATTTCAGGGTCTGATCAGCCCCAGCATTTT. Amino acid sequence: CASSPISGSDQPQHF.

The chain employs TRBV5-4 and TRBJ2-2; 8 nucleotides line up with TRBD2. V trimming: 6 bases; J trimming: 5 bases; junction bases outside the gene matches: 6. The CDR3 consists of 14 residues. The germline CDR1 and CDR2 sequences are SGHNT and YYREEE (reference sequence). CDR3 region: CASTAGGGTGELFF. In DNA form, the CDR3 reads TGTGCCAGCACCGCGGGGGGCGGAACCGGGGAGCTGTTTTTT.

The chain recombines TRBV10-3 with TRBJ1-2; a possible D gene is TRBD1 (6 bases). Trimming left V 5 bases short and J 4 bases short, with 14 bases between. The CDR3 covers 14 residues. Per germline, CDR1 ENHRY and CDR2 SYGVKD. The CDR3 region is CAISPGQGSYGYTF. CDR3 in DNA: TGTGCCATCAGTCCGGGACAAGGGAGCTATGGCTACACCTTC.

This chain joins TRBV6-5 and TRBJ1-1, with D maybe TRBD1 (5 bases). Trimming removed 2 bases at V and 1 base at J, with 8 bases between. The CDR3 is 14 amino acids. Germline V gives CDR1 MNHEY, CDR2 SVGAGI. The CDR3 spells CASSYIDRNTEAFF. CDR3 nucleotide sequence: TGTGCCAGCAGTTACATCGACAGGAACACTGAAGCTTTCTTT.

The chain has TRBV30 and TRBJ2-5, with a tentative D call TRBD2 (7 bases). Germline V gives CDR1 GTSNPN, CDR2 SVGIG (reference sequence). V lost 4 bases to trimming and J lost 5 bases, with 17 bases between them. The CDR3 is 14 amino acids. For the CDR3, the DNA is TGTGCCTGGAATTACGGGGGGCCGGGGGAGACCCAGTACTTC. The encoded protein is CAWNYGGPGETQYF.

This chain connects TRBV7-9 to TRBJ2-7; D could derive from TRBD1 or TRBD2 (5 bases each). The germline CDR1 and CDR2 sequences are SEHNR and FQNEAQ (reference sequence). CDR3 length equals 13 residues. The V end lost 2 bases, the J end lost 3 bases, and 8 bases lay between the germline ends. The chain's CDR3 is CASSLNGGYEQYF. In nucleotides, the CDR3 is TGTGCCAGCAGCTTAAATGGGGGCTACGAGCAGTACTTC.

As DNA, the CDR3 is TGTGCCAGTAGTATTTTGCACGGCTACGAGCAGTACTTC. Residues: CASSILHGYEQYF. The rearrangement joins TRBV19 to TRBJ2-7; D not resolved. Per the germline V gene, CDR1 is LNHDA and CDR2 is SQIVND (reference sequence). V was trimmed by 3 bases and J by 3 bases, leaving 9 bases between them. There are 13 residues in the CDR3.

The rearrangement links TRBV27 to TRBJ1-4; weak D call: TRBD1 (5 bases). The CDR3 is 13 amino acids. Germline V gene data show CDR1 as MNHEY and CDR2 as SMNVEV (reference sequence). The V end lost 5 bases, the J end lost 5 bases, and 9 bases lay between the germline ends. The CDR3: CASSIRQNEKLFF. CDR3 coding DNA: TGTGCCAGCAGTATAAGACAGAATGAAAAACTGTTTTTT.